This T cell receptor (beta chain) was documented in a study of PD-1 blockade in classical Hodgkin lymphoma. The time point: cycle 4 day 1 (C4D1), after 5 to 7 weeks of nivolumab. Relapse after autologous stem cell transplantation occurred in every patient, and brentuximab vedotin exposure varied. Deletions cut 10 bases from V and 3 bases from J, with 19 bases between. The CDR3 runs 14 residues. Germline V gene sequence: CDR1 ENHRY, CDR2 SYGVKD. A word on this clone: Its antigen is not identified.

The data were produced by immunoSEQ multiplex PCR, yet TCRdb's version contains in-frame clones alone and is incomplete. The data show 40,000 to 65,000 clones, about 89% seen once. Study-wide results and limits: The CD4+ diversity rise by C4D1 was clearest in complete responders. The diversity seen at baseline in complete responders resembled that of newly diagnosed patients.

This sequence joins TRBV10-3 and TRBJ2-7, with D maybe TRBD1 (6 bases). This receptor was obtained from a human donor with classical Hodgkin lymphoma. Here the sequenced sample was peripheral blood mononuclear cells (PBMCs), taken before the fourth cycle of nivolumab. The CDR3 spells CATGFSGRGYEQYF. CDR3 nucleotides: TGTGCCACCGGTTTTAGTGGCAGGGGCTACGAGCAGTACTTC.